The present T cell receptor beta chain was sequenced within a study of blood T cells in healthy people across ages. Study-wide results and limits: Researchers report that TCR beta diversity correlated strongly with naive T cell percentage.

Roughly 10 milliliters of peripheral blood were drawn from each donor. Germline V gene data show CDR1 as SQVTM and CDR2 as ANQGSEA. The CDR3 contains 13 residues. V lost 5 bases and J 1 base, leaving 10 bases between the germline ends. Only a few counts were recorded for this clonotype. What it recognizes is unknown. A second PCR, run for roughly 7 to 11 cycles, used a sample-barcoded 5' primer plus a J-beta primer mix. Each cDNA molecule received a tag from a template-switch adaptor that had 12 random nucleotides. CDR3-containing paired-end reads numbered at least 3 million in each sample. TCRdb reanalysed the 5' RACE reads using MiXCR and keeps one entry per CDR3 protein. Of 1.8 million or so distinct CDR3 sequences listed, about two fifths are singletons.

This TCR was recovered from a human donor in good health. This chain connects TRBV29-1 to TRBJ2-3; D not certain. The sequenced sample consisted of blood. The CDR3 DNA reads as TGCAGCGTTCCGGGCACCCGCACAGATACGCAGTATTTT. Protein product: CSVPGTRTDTQYF.